This TCR beta chain was recovered during a study of cytomegalovirus exposure and HLA in healthy donors. Study-wide findings and caveats: Most TCR sequences were uncommon, yet certain public TCRs appeared in many donors.

CDR3 length: 15 residues. CDR1 and CDR2 from the germline V gene are MNHNS and SASEGT. V lost 0 bases and J lost 2, with 11 bases in between. Clones were read by immunoSEQ multiplex PCR, and TCRdb kept only the in-frame ones, dropping some. The sample shows 140,000 to 150,000 clones, approximately 94% of them seen only once. The validation cohort, a group of over a hundred subjects, included the donors and was separate from the approximately 650-subject first cohort. About this clone: Its antigen is as yet unknown.

The TCR originated in a man younger than 30 in good health and CMV-seropositive. The sequenced sample consisted of PBMCs. V gene TRBV6-1 combines with J gene TRBJ2-7, with D perhaps matching TRBD1 (5 bases). The CDR3 bases are TGTGCCAGCAGTGAAGCTACACAGGAAACCTACGAGCAGTACTTC. Its protein is CASSEATQETYEQYF.